The rows below give T cell receptor beta chains drawn from one sample of a study of blood T cell repertoires in COVID-19. Profiling relied on immunoSEQ multiplex PCR, and the TCRdb table lists in-frame clones only, not all of them. The table shows approximately 340,000 clones, with about 86% occurring only once. Material for sequencing was peripheral blood. These receptors were obtained from a man in his thirties or forties with active or convalescent COVID-19. Both conserved end residues are part of each CDR3. Where a row states a size, it is once, few, many or the class of an expanded clone; other rows omit it.

clone size: NA
J gene: TRBJ1-2
CDR3 length: 14
V gene: TRBV7-2
CDR3 protein: CASSPSGGHYGYTF

clone size: few
J gene: TRBJ1-6
CDR3 length: 16
V gene: TRBV18
CDR3 protein: CASSPPSGRNNSPLHF

clone size: NA
J gene: TRBJ2-3
CDR3 length: 15
V gene: TRBV19
CDR3 protein: CASSPRLSSTDTQYF

clone size: NA
J gene: TRBJ2-7
CDR3 length: 17
V gene: TRBV28
CDR3 protein: CASSPLLERGVSYEQYF

clone size: NA
J gene: TRBJ1-2
CDR3 length: 14
V gene: TRBV6-5
CDR3 protein: CASGQGAAYYGYTF

clone size: NA
J gene: TRBJ1-3
CDR3 length: 15
V gene: TRBV6-5
CDR3 protein: CASSYSVRAGNTIYF

clone size: NA
J gene: TRBJ1-1
CDR3 length: 13
V gene: TRBV30
CDR3 protein: CAWSVGTGREAFF

clone size: NA
J gene: TRBJ1-2
CDR3 length: 13
V gene: TRBV19
CDR3 protein: CASLDRGGYGYTF

clone size: few
J gene: TRBJ1-1
CDR3 length: 14
V gene: TRBV7-9
CDR3 protein: CASSFGRGRTEAFF

clone size: NA
J gene: TRBJ2-1
CDR3 length: 14
V gene: TRBV15
CDR3 protein: CATSGATGGREQFF

clone size: NA
J gene: TRBJ2-7
CDR3 length: 12
V gene: TRBV6-5
CDR3 protein: CASSFQGYEQYF

clone size: NA
J gene: TRBJ1-2
CDR3 length: 13
V gene: TRBV12-3/TRBV12-4
CDR3 protein: CASTLNGPGGYTF

clone size: NA
J gene: TRBJ2-7
CDR3 length: 13
V gene: TRBV7-2
CDR3 protein: CASSLGVQYEQYF

clone size: NA
J gene: TRBJ1-1
CDR3 length: 14
V gene: TRBV11-2
CDR3 protein: CASSPDREVTEAFF

clone size: few
J gene: TRBJ2-3
CDR3 length: 18
V gene: TRBV4-2
CDR3 protein: CASSQEGGRLAVVGGQYF

clone size: NA
J gene: TRBJ1-5
CDR3 length: 15
V gene: TRBV12-5
CDR3 protein: CASGLPGQGNQPQHF

clone size: few
J gene: TRBJ2-5
CDR3 length: 15
V gene: TRBV7-2
CDR3 protein: CASSLGGRAEETQYF

clone size: NA
J gene: TRBJ1-5
CDR3 length: 14
V gene: TRBV27
CDR3 protein: CASSFSGSVQPQHF

clone size: NA
J gene: TRBJ2-5
CDR3 length: 13
V gene: TRBV4-2
CDR3 protein: CASSQAYRGTQYF

clone size: once
J gene: TRBJ1-5
CDR3 length: 15
V gene: TRBV30
CDR3 protein: CAWSVDSNSNQPQHF

clone size: once
J gene: TRBJ1-4
CDR3 length: 13
V gene: TRBV11-3
CDR3 protein: CASADSRDEKLFF

clone size: NA
J gene: TRBJ2-1
CDR3 length: 16
V gene: TRBV7-2
CDR3 protein: CASSSPTSLSLNEQFF

clone size: NA
J gene: TRBJ2-1
CDR3 length: 14
V gene: TRBV4-2
CDR3 protein: CASSQAGANNEQFF

clone size: once
J gene: TRBJ2-1
CDR3 length: 13
V gene: TRBV24-1
CDR3 protein: CATSATVGGEQFF

clone size: few
J gene: TRBJ2-1
CDR3 length: 15
V gene: TRBV24-1
CDR3 protein: CATSDARGPNNEQFF

clone size: NA
J gene: TRBJ1-2
CDR3 length: 15
V gene: TRBV6-5
CDR3 protein: CASSTPGRENYGYTF

clone size: NA
J gene: TRBJ1-1
CDR3 length: 14
V gene: TRBV19
CDR3 protein: CASSGTGASTEAFF

clone size: NA
J gene: TRBJ1-5
CDR3 length: 16
V gene: TRBV4-2
CDR3 protein: CASSQDYGQGGQPQHF

clone size: NA
J gene: TRBJ2-3
CDR3 length: 13
V gene: TRBV4-3
CDR3 protein: CASSAGISDTQYF

clone size: NA
J gene: TRBJ2-1
CDR3 length: 13
V gene: TRBV7-7
CDR3 protein: CASSTGGYNEQFF

clone size: few
J gene: TRBJ2-1
CDR3 length: 14
V gene: TRBV6-5
CDR3 protein: CASSRQGSYNEQFF

clone size: once
J gene: TRBJ1-6
CDR3 length: 16
V gene: TRBV3-1/TRBV3-2
CDR3 protein: CASRRGQGAWNSPLHF

clone size: NA
J gene: TRBJ1-5
CDR3 length: 16
V gene: TRBV28
CDR3 protein: CASRLPRGPQEQPQHF

clone size: NA
J gene: TRBJ2-3
CDR3 length: 12
V gene: TRBV25-1
CDR3 protein: CASSRGTDTQYF

clone size: NA
J gene: TRBJ1-4
CDR3 length: 14
V gene: TRBV6-5
CDR3 protein: CASSRRQGYEKLFF

clone size: NA
J gene: TRBJ2-2
CDR3 length: 16
V gene: TRBV9
CDR3 protein: CASSVRLAGDLGELFF

clone size: NA
J gene: TRBJ1-1
CDR3 length: 15
V gene: TRBV7-9
CDR3 protein: CASSLYSGGGTEAFF

clone size: NA
J gene: TRBJ2-2
CDR3 length: 14
V gene: TRBV30
CDR3 protein: CAWSRGRLTGELFF

clone size: few
J gene: TRBJ1-5
CDR3 length: 15
V gene: TRBV6-1
CDR3 protein: CASSEWEGSGQPQHF

clone size: few
J gene: TRBJ2-1
CDR3 length: 13
V gene: TRBV2
CDR3 protein: CASISRAYNEQFF

clone size: NA
J gene: TRBJ1-5
CDR3 length: 14
V gene: TRBV19
CDR3 protein: CASSLVYSNQPQHF

clone size: NA
J gene: TRBJ2-7
CDR3 length: 14
V gene: TRBV19
CDR3 protein: CASSLGLPSYEQYF